This T cell receptor beta chain is drawn from a study of blood T cell repertoires in COVID-19. Study-level information: Specimens from acute and convalescent COVID-19 originated in the United States, Italy and Spain. T cells, B-cell-depleted T cells, or PBMCs provided the cDNA or gDNA that served as material.

Original handling: Reference gene primer amplification yielded estimated nucleated cell counts. Clones were sequenced by immunoSEQ multiplex PCR, and TCRdb holds only the in-frame ones, with some missing. V, J and clone size are those of that table, while D and trimming were read from the DNA. The table shows 470,000 or so clones, with approximately 85% occurring only once. The specimen sequenced was peripheral blood. This clonotype was obtained from a human donor in a cohort sampled during active COVID-19.

CDR3 region: CASILVGGAAGNTIYF. The DNA of the CDR3 is TGTGCCAGTATTTTGGTTGGCGGAGCTGCTGGAAACACCATATATTTT. The rearrangement joins TRBV19 to TRBJ1-3, with no clear D. V was cut by 7 bases and J by 2 bases, with 18 bases left in between. This CDR3 is 16 amino acids long. CDR1 is LNHDA, CDR2 SQIVND, per germline (reference sequence).